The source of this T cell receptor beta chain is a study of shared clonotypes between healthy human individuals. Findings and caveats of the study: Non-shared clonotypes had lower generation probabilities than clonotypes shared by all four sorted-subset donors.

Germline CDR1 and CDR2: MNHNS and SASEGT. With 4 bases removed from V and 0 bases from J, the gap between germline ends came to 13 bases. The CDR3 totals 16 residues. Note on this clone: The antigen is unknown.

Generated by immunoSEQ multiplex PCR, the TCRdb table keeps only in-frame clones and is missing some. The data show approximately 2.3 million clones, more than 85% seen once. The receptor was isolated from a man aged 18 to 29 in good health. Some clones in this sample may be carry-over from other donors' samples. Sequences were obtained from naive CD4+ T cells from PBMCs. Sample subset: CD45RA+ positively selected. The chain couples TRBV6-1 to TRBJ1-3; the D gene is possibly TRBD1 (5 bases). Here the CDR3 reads CASSGRDLGSGNTIYF. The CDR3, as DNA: TGTGCCAGCAGTGGCCGGGACCTCGGCTCTGGAAACACCATATATTTT.